A selection of T cell receptor beta chains follows, all from one sample in a study of a mutant IDH1 vaccine in newly diagnosed glioma. No antigen has been identified for these receptors. TCRdb's copy holds only in-frame clones and misses some; the assay was immunoSEQ multiplex PCR. The table includes 75,000 to 80,000 clones, 75% to 90% detected once. Sequenced material: PBMCs, taken from a glioma patient whose treatment included an IDH1 peptide vaccine. The source is a woman aged 45-65 years with glioma. Both conserved end residues are part of each CDR3. A D gene is named only where the DNA matches it firmly. Rows give clone size only sometimes, using once, few, many, or a class for an expanded clone.

j_gene | len | abundance | v_gene | d_gene | CDR3nt | CDR3aa
TRBJ1-1 | 13 | . | TRBV28 | TRBD1 | TGTGCCAGTGAGGGACAGTTTAACACTGAAGCTTTCTTT | CASEGQFNTEAFF
TRBJ1-6 | 13 | . | TRBV6-5 | . | TGTGCCAGCAGTCCGGGAGGTAACGTACCCCTCCACTTT | CASSPGGNVPLHF
TRBJ2-7 | 12 | once | TRBV19 | TRBD1 | TGTGCCAGTAGTACACAGGGGCGGGAGCAGTACTTC | CASSTQGREQYF
TRBJ2-5 | 14 | . | TRBV30 | TRBD2 | TGTGCCTGGAGAGGGGCGGGAGGGCAAGAGACCCAGTACTTC | CAWRGAGGQETQYF
TRBJ2-7 | 14 | once | TRBV5-6 | . | TGTGCCAGCAGATTTGGGGGGAGTCGAAACGAGCAGTACTTC | CASRFGGSRNEQYF
TRBJ2-7 | 14 | once | TRBV7-9 | . | TGTGCCAGCAGCTTAGCCGGGAGAGCCTACGAGCAGTACTTC | CASSLAGRAYEQYF
TRBJ1-5 | 17 | once | TRBV7-2 | . | TGTGCCAGCAGCTTAGGTCACAGAAGATATAGCAATCAGCCCCAGCATTTT | CASSLGHRRYSNQPQHF
TRBJ2-7 | 13 | . | TRBV19 | . | TGTGCCAGTAGTATAGGGTCTTCGTACGAGCAGTACTTC | CASSIGSSYEQYF
TRBJ2-1 | 17 | . | TRBV28 | TRBD2 | TGTGCCAGCAGTTTGGCGGGAGGAGGGGGCTCCTACAATGAGCAGTTCTTC | CASSLAGGGGSYNEQFF
TRBJ2-1 | 13 | . | TRBV30 | . | TGTGCCTGGAGTGAAGCGGACTACAATGAGCAGTTCTTC | CAWSEADYNEQFF
TRBJ2-1 | 16 | . | TRBV5-1 | TRBD2 | TGCGCCAGCAGCTTGAGTCTAGCGGGAGGGCCTAATGAGCAGTTCTTC | CASSLSLAGGPNEQFF
TRBJ1-1 | 16 | . | TRBV5-5 | TRBD1 | TGTGCCAGCAGGTTCACAGAGGGGGCCCTGAACACTGAAGCTTTCTTT | CASRFTEGALNTEAFF
TRBJ2-5 | 11 | . | TRBV7-9 | . | TGTGCCAGCAGCTTAGGATCGGCCCAGTACTTC | CASSLGSAQYF
TRBJ2-3 | 17 | . | TRBV5-6 | TRBD2 | TGTGCCAGCAGCTTGTTGACTAGCGGAGGGGGCGCAGATACGCAGTATTTT | CASSLLTSGGGADTQYF
TRBJ1-1 | 15 | few | TRBV4-2 | TRBD1 | TGTGCCAGCAGCCAACCGGGACAGGGAGACACTGAAGCTTTCTTT | CASSQPGQGDTEAFF
TRBJ1-3 | 14 | . | TRBV5-4 | . | TGTGCCAGCAGCTTGGGGGCTGCCGGAAACACCATATATTTT | CASSLGAAGNTIYF
TRBJ2-3 | 15 | . | TRBV19 | TRBD2 | TGTGCCAGTAGTAAAAGACTAGCGGACACAGATACGCAGTATTTT | CASSKRLADTDTQYF
TRBJ2-2 | 17 | . | TRBV5-4 | . | TGTGCCAGCAGCTTGGCCAGGGATTCCCTTAACACCGGGGAGCTGTTTTTT | CASSLARDSLNTGELFF
TRBJ1-3 | 12 | . | TRBV7-9 | . | TGTGCCAGCAGCTTAATTTCAAGCACCATATATTTT | CASSLISSTIYF
TRBJ2-3 | 13 | . | TRBV9 | . | TGTGCCAGCAGCGTAGCTTGGGTAGATACGCAGTATTTT | CASSVAWVDTQYF
TRBJ2-2 | 15 | . | TRBV7-9 | TRBD2 | TGTGCCAGCAGCTTGGGGACTAGCAGCACCGGGGAGCTGTTTTTT | CASSLGTSSTGELFF
TRBJ2-3 | 14 | . | TRBV11-2 | . | TGTGCCAGCAGCTTAGGGGTAGCCCGCTATACGCAGTATTTT | CASSLGVARYTQYF
TRBJ2-5 | 17 | . | TRBV2 | . | TGTGCCAGCAGTTTAAATGCAGGGGGGCTCCCCGGAGAGACCCAGTACTTC | CASSLNAGGLPGETQYF
TRBJ2-4 | 17 | . | TRBV30 | . | TGTGCCTGGAAGGTCCCCGGGGTCAGCCTAGCCAAAAACATTCAGTACTTC | CAWKVPGVSLAKNIQYF
TRBJ2-3 | 15 | . | TRBV19 | . | TGTGCCAGTAGTATAGTATTCAGATGGGGGGATACGCAGTATTTT | CASSIVFRWGDTQYF
TRBJ1-2 | 16 | . | TRBV4-1 | TRBD1 | TGCGCCAGCAGCCAACTGAAGGACAGGCGAAACTATGGCTACACCTTC | CASSQLKDRRNYGYTF
TRBJ2-7 | 11 | once | TRBV5-6 | . | TGTGCCAGCAGCTTGTTCGACGAGCAGTACTTC | CASSLFDEQYF
TRBJ2-7 | 14 | . | TRBV7-9 | TRBD1 | TGTGCCAGCAGCTCGCGACAGGGATTCTACGAGCAGTACTTC | CASSSRQGFYEQYF
TRBJ1-5 | 15 | . | TRBV9 | TRBD1 | TGTGCCAGCAGCGTCGGACAGGGTTTTAATCAGCCCCAGCATTTT | CASSVGQGFNQPQHF
TRBJ2-1 | 16 | once | TRBV6-1 | . | TGTGCCAGCAGTGAAGCTCCTCAAGGGTCCTACAATGAGCAGTTCTTC | CASSEAPQGSYNEQFF
TRBJ2-1 | 15 | . | TRBV6-5 | . | TGTGCCGGCAGCCCGAACCAGGGGAGCTACAATGAGCAGTTCTTC | CAGSPNQGSYNEQFF
TRBJ1-5 | 14 | . | TRBV7-9 | . | TGTGCCAGCAGCAATGATAAGGGCAATCAGCCCCAGCATTTT | CASSNDKGNQPQHF
TRBJ1-5 | 15 | . | TRBV2 | TRBD1 | TGTGCCAGCAGTGCCGGGACAGGGGGAAATCAGCCCCAGCATTTT | CASSAGTGGNQPQHF
TRBJ2-5 | 14 | once | TRBV6-6 | TRBD2 | TGTGCCAGCAGCGAACACACCGGGACTAGCCTCTTCCACTTC | CASSEHTGTSLFHF
TRBJ1-4 | 15 | few | TRBV30 | . | TGTGCCTGGAGTGTAGTGGGAGGAACTAATGAAAAACTGTTTTTT | CAWSVVGGTNEKLFF
TRBJ1-6 | 16 | . | TRBV5-6 | . | TGTGCCAGCAGCTTGCGTCCGGGGGCTGGGAATTCACCCCTCCACTTT | CASSLRPGAGNSPLHF
TRBJ2-3 | 16 | . | TRBV5-1 | . | TGCGCCAGCAGCTTCCGCGGCAGCGGTACAGCAGATACGCAGTATTTT | CASSFRGSGTADTQYF
TRBJ2-1 | 16 | . | TRBV25-1 | . | TGTGCCAGCAGTGGGCACACTGTCGGCGAGGGCAATGAGCAGTTCTTC | CASSGHTVGEGNEQFF
TRBJ2-7 | 15 | . | TRBV5-1 | TRBD2 | TGCGCCAGCAGCTTGGCGGCGGGAGCGTCCCGCGAGCAGTACTTC | CASSLAAGASREQYF
TRBJ2-5 | 15 | . | TRBV5-6 | . | TGTGCCAGCAGCTTGCCAGCGATGGGGACCGAGACCCAGTACTTC | CASSLPAMGTETQYF
TRBJ1-2 | 13 | few | TRBV18 | . | TGTGCCAGCTCACCAGGGGATAACTATGGCTACACCTTC | CASSPGDNYGYTF
TRBJ1-1 | 13 | . | TRBV30 | . | TGTGCCGGAACGCCACCCTTGAACACTGAAGCTTTCTTT | CAGTPPLNTEAFF
TRBJ2-1 | 16 | . | TRBV7-8 | . | TGTGCCAGCAGCCCGTACAGGGTTTTAGGTCCATATGAGCAGTTCTTC | CASSPYRVLGPYEQFF
TRBJ2-7 | 14 | . | TRBV6-5 | . | TGTGCCAGCAGGGAAACCTGGGGCCTCTACGAGCAGTACTTC | CASRETWGLYEQYF
TRBJ2-5 | 11 | . | TRBV28 | . | TGTGCCAGCAGTTTGGGGGAGACCCAGTACTTC | CASSLGETQYF
TRBJ2-1 | 14 | once | TRBV29-1 | . | TGCAGCGTTGAAGCAGGGAAGCCTTACAATGAGCAGTTCTTC | CSVEAGKPYNEQFF
TRBJ1-1 | 13 | few | TRBV7-9 | . | TGTGCCAGCTCGGACAGCACTAACACTGAAGCTTTCTTT | CASSDSTNTEAFF
TRBJ2-3 | 17 | . | TRBV28 | . | TGTGCCAGCAGTTTACCCTTCTGGAGCGAGGGTAGAGATACGCAGTATTTT | CASSLPFWSEGRDTQYF
TRBJ2-1 | 15 | . | TRBV6-5 | . | TGTGCCAGCAGACGGACTTTAAGCTCCTACAATGAGCAGTTCTTC | CASRRTLSSYNEQFF
TRBJ2-5 | 15 | . | TRBV9 | . | TGTGCCAGCAGCGTAGTCGGCAGGGCCCAAGAGACCCAGTACTTC | CASSVVGRAQETQYF
TRBJ1-5 | 14 | few | TRBV30 | . | TGTGCCTGGAGTGTATCGGTAGGAAATCAGCCCCAGCATTTT | CAWSVSVGNQPQHF
TRBJ2-5 | 12 | . | TRBV30 | . | TGTGCCTGGAGGAGGGACTCGGAGACCCAGTACTTC | CAWRRDSETQYF
TRBJ2-3 | 14 | . | TRBV5-4 | . | TGTGCCAGCAGCTTGGAACTAGCAGACGATACGCAGTATTTT | CASSLELADDTQYF